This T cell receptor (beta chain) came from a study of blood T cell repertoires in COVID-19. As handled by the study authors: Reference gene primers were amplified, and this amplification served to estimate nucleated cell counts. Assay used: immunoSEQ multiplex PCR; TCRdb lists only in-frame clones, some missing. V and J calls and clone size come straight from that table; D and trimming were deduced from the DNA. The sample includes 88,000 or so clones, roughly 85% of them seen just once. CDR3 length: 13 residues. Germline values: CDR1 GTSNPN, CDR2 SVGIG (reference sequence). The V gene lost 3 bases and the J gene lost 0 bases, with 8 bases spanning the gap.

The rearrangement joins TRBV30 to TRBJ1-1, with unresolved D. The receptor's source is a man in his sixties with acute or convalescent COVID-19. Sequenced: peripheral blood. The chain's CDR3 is CAWRAGLNTEAFF. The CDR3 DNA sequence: TGTGCCTGGAGAGCGGGCCTGAACACTGAAGCTTTCTTT. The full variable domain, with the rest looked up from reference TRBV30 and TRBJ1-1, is SQTIHQWPATLVQPVGSPLSLECTVEGTSNPNLYWYRQAAGRGLQLLFYSVGIGQISSEVPQNLSASRPQDRQFILSSKKLLLSDSGFYLCAWRAGLNTEAFFGQGTRLTVV.